This note documents a single TCR beta chain sequence. Its antigen remains unidentified. This sample was taken from a study of long-term antiretroviral therapy in people with HIV. Study results and limitations: Although diversity increased after ART, it remained lower than in transplant donor controls. Repertoire composition at all time points was dominated by clones that had expanded before ART.

The CDR3 runs to 14 residues. V lost 0 bases and J lost 4, with 10 bases in between. Germline CDR1 and CDR2: SGHDT and YYEEEE. The authors ran the immunoSEQ assay, v3.0, at survey level. The data were produced by immunoSEQ multiplex PCR, yet TCRdb's version contains in-frame clones alone and is incomplete. This sample has about 20,000 clones, with around three quarters found just once. The chain carries TRBV5-6 and TRBJ1-2; possibly TRBD1 for D (6 bases). The specimen comprised unsorted PBMCs, sampled 0.2 years after starting antiretroviral therapy. This TCR was sampled from a woman in her thirties or forties with HIV. CDR3 amino acids: CASSLGTVTYGYTF. The CDR3 DNA sequence: TGTGCCAGCAGCTTGGGGACAGTTACCTATGGCTACACCTTC.